The 5 T cell receptor beta chains below all came from one sample that was sequenced in a study of OX40 agonist ivuxolimab in advanced cancers. The protocol used for the library was the immunoSEQ multiplex PCR assay. Here the immuneACCESS table is served through TCRdb, limited to in-frame sequences with V and J called. Missing clones are a known gap in these copies; in checked studies unresolved V genes cover under half, and the rest lacks a known reason. For this sample the table gives around 84,000 clones, of which 85% to 95% were detected only once. Approximately 10% of the sample lies in the top ten. The input for sequencing was CD4+ or CD8+ T cells sorted from blood, taken in a trial of the OX40 agonist ivuxolimab. These receptors originate from an adult with an advanced solid tumor such as melanoma, head and neck, liver or kidney cancer.

The rearrangement uses TRBV7-9 and TRBJ1-1, with 10 nucleotides matching TRBD1. CDR1 is SEHNR, CDR2 FQNEAQ, per germline (reference sequence). The CDR3 is 15 residues long. The V and J ends lost 4 bases and 3 bases, in that order; junction bases with no gene match: 5. CDR3 nucleotides: TGTGCCAGCAGCTCATCCGGGACAGGGGACACTGAAGCTTTCTTT. It codes for CASSSSGTGDTEAFF.

The rearrangement uses TRBV5-6 and TRBJ2-1, with TRBD1 identical over 12 bases. Unmatched junction bases numbered 6, after V lost 4 bases and J lost 7 bases. Germline assignment: CDR1 SGHDT and CDR2 YYEEEE. This CDR3 spans 15 amino acids. The chain's CDR3 is CASSGDRGLRNEQFF. Here the CDR3 DNA reads TGTGCCAGCAGCGGGGACAGGGGGCTGAGGAATGAGCAGTTCTTC.

The rearrangement uses TRBV30 and TRBJ2-7; perhaps TRBD2 as D (5 bases). Germline CDR1 and CDR2: GTSNPN and SVGIG (reference sequence). Deletions cut 4 bases from V and 0 bases from J, with 13 bases between. This CDR3 is 14 amino acids long. The CDR3 is CAWKLPGSSYEQYF. In DNA form, the CDR3 reads TGTGCCTGGAAGCTACCGGGGAGCTCCTACGAGCAGTACTTC.

The V call is TRBV27, the J call TRBJ2-1, with 10 positions matching TRBD1. V shed 4 bases and J 8 bases; nucleotides not matched to a gene: 8. The CDR3 is 15 residues long. Per the germline V gene, CDR1 is MNHEY and CDR2 is SMNVEV (reference sequence). CDR3 DNA: TGTGCCAGCAGTTCCCCCGGGACAGGGGTCGATGAGCAGTTCTTC. Translation gives CASSSPGTGVDEQFF.

CDR3 bases: TGTGCCACCAGACCGGACAGGGAGGCCGGGGAGCTGTTTTTT. It encodes CATRPDREAGELFF. The chain recombines TRBV15 with TRBJ2-2; 8 nucleotides match TRBD1. From germline, CDR1 is LNHNV and CDR2 YYDKDF (reference sequence). The CDR3 is made up of 14 amino acids. V lost 6 bases and J lost 6; bases outside the gene matches: 6.